This T cell receptor (beta chain) was identified during a study of beta chain features in type 1 diabetes. Whole-study context: Age, gender, cell numbers and subset yield matched between patients and controls.

Study-level points and caveats: Moderately but significantly shorter TCRB CDR3s were found in Type 1 diabetes patients in all four CD4+ subsets. A greater similarity of naive, central memory and Treg TCRB repertoires was seen among patients than among healthy donors.

Expressed TCRB transcripts were sequenced, since all the RNA that had been isolated was reverse transcribed. About 3.57 million reads per sample were averaged for naive, central memory and regulatory samples. Assay: immunoSEQ multiplex PCR; the TCRdb copy retains only in-frame clones and omits some. The repertoire includes about 340,000 clones, 9.3% of them detected once, and about 1% sits in the top ten. The germline V gene encodes CDR1 SGHVS and CDR2 FNYEAQ. The CDR3 runs 14 residues. V was cut by 3 bases and J by 1 base, with 6 bases left in between. This clone was seen a handful of times. Its antigen remains unidentified. The sample contains more than one DNA sequence encoding this CDR3. The authors obtained over 95% purity in all sorted populations.

The chain has TRBV7-6 and TRBJ2-2; TRBD1 might be the D (6 bases). The sequencing sample was made of central memory CD4+ T cells from blood. This receptor was identified in a man between 25 and 39 years old with type 1 diabetes. The CDR3 coding sequence is TGTGCCAGCAGCTTGGGACAGAACACCGGGGAGCTGTTTTTT. It encodes CASSLGQNTGELFF. The full variable domain, completed using reference TRBV7-6 and TRBJ2-2, is GAGVSQSPRYKVTKRGQDVALRCDPISGHVSLYWYRQALGQGPEFLTYFNYEAQQDKSGLPNDRFSAERPEGSISTLTIQRTEQRDSAMYRCASSLGQNTGELFFGEGSRLTVL.